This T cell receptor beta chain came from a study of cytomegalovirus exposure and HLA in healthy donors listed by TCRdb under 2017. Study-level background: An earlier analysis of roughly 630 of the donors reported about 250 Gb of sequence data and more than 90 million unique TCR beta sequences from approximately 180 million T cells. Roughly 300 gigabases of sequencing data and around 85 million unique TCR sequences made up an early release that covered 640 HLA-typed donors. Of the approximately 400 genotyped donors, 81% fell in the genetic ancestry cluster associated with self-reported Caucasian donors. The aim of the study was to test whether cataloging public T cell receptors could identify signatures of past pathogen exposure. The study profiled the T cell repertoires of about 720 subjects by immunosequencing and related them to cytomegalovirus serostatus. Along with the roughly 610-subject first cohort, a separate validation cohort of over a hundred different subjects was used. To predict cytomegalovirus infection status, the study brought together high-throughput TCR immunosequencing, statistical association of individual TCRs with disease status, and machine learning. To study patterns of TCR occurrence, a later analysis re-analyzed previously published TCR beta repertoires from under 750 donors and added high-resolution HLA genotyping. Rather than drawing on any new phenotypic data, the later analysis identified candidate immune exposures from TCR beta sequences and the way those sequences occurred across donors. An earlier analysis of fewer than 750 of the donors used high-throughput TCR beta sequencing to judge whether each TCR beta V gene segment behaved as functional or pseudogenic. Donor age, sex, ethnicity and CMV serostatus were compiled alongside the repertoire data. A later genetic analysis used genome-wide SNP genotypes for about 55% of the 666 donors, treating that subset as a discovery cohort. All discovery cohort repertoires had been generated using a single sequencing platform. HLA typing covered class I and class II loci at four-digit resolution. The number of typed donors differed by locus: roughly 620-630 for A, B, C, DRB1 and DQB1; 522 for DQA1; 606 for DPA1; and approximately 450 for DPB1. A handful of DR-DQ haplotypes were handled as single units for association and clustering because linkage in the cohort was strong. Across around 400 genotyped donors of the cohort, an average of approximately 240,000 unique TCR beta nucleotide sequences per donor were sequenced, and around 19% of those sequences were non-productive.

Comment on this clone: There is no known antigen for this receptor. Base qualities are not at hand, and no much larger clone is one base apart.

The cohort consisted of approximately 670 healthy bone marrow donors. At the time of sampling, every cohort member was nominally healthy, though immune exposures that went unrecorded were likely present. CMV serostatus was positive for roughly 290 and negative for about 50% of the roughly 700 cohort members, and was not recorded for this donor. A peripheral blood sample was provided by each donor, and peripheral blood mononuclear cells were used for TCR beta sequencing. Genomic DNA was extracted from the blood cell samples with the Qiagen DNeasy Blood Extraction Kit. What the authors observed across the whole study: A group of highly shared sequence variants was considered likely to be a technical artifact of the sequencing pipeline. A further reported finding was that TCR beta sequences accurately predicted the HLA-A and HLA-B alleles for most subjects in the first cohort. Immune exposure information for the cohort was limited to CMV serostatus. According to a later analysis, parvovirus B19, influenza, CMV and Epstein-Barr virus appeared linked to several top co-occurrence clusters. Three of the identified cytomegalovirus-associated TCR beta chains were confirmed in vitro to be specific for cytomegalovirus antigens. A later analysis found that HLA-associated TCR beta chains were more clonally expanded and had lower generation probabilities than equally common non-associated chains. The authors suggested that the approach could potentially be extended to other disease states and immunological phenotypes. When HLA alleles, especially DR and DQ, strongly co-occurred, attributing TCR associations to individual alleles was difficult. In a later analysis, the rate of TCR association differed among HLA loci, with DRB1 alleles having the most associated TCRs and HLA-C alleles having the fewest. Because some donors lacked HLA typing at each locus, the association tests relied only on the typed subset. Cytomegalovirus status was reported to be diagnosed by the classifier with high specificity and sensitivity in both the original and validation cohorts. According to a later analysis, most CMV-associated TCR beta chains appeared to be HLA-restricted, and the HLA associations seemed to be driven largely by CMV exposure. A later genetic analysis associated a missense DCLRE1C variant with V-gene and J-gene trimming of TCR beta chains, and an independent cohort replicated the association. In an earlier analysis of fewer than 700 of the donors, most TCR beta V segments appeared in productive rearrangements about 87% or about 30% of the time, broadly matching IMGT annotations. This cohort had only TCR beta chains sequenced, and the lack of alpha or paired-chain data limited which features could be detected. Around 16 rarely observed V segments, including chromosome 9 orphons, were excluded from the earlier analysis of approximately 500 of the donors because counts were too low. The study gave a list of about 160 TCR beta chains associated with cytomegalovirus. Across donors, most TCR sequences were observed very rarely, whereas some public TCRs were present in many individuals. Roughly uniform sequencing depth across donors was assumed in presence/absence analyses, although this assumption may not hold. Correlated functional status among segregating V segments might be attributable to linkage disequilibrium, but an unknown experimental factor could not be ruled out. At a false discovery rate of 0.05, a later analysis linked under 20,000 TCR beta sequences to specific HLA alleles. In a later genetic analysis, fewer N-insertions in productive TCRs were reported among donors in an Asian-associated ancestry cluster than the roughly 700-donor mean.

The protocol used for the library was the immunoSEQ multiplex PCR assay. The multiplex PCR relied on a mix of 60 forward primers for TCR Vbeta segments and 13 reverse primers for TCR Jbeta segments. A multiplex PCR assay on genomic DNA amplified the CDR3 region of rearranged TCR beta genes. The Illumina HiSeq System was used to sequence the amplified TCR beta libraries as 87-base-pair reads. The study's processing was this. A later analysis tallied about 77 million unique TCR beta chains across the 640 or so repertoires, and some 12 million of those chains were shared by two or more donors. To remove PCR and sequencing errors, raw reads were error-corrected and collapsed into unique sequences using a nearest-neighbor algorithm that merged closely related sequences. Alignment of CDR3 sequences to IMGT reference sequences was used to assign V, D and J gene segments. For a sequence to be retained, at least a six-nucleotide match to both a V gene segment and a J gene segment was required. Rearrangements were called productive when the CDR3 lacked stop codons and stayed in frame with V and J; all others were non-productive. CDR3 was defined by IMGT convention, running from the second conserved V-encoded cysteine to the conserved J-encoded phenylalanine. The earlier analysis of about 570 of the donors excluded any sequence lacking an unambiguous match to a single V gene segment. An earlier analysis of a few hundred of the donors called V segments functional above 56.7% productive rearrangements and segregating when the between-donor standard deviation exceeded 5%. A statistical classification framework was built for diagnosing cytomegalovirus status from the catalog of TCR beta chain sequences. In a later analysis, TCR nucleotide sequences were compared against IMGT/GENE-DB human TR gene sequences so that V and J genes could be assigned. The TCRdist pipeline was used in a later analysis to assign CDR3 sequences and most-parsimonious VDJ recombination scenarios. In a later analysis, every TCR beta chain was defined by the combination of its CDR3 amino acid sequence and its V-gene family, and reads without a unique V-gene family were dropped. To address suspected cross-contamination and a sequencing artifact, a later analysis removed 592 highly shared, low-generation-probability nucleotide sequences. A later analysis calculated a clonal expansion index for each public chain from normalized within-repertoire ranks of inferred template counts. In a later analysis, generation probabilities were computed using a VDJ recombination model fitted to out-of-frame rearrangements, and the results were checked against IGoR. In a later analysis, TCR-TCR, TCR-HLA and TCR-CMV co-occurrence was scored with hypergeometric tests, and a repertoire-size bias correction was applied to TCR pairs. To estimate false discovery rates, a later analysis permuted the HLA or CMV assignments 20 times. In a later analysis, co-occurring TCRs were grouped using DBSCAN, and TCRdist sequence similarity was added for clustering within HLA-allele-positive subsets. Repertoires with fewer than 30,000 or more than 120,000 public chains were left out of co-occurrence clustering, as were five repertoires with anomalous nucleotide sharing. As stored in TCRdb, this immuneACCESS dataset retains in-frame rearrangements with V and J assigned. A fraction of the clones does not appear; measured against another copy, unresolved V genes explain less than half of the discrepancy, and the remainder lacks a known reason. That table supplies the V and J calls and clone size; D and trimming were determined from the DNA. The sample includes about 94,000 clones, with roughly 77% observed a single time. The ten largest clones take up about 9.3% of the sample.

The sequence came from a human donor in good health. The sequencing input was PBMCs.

This receptor has the CDR3 CAWGGPGLGGREQYF. The DNA sequence is TGTGCCTGGGGGGGACCGGGACTAGGGGGGCGCGAGCAGTACTTC. The rearrangement combines TRBV30 with TRBJ2-7, with 8 junctional bases fitting TRBD2. From the germline V gene (reference sequence), CDR1 is GTSNPN and CDR2 is SVGIG. The CDR3 covers 15 residues, taking in both the cysteine and the phenylalanine. Just CDR3 DNA is preserved here, 45 bases in frame from base 1. At the junction V is shortened by 5 bases and J by 6 bases; bases outside the gene matches: 15.